This is a list of T cell receptor beta chains from one sample in a study of T cells after yellow fever vaccination. A single record per CDR3 protein comes from TCRdb applying MiXCR to the 5' RACE reads. The sample includes about 580,000 distinct CDR3 sequences, roughly a sixth of them seen just once. The sequenced sample was PBMCs, obtained less than 6 days after the first yellow fever vaccination. These receptor sequences come from a man in his late teens or twenties who received the YFV17D yellow fever vaccine. Both conserved end residues are part of each CDR3. D genes are given only for firm matches. Not all rows give a size; the values are once, few, many and, for expanded clones, a class.

clone_size d_call j_call v_call cdr3_aa cdr3_nt
- - TRBJ2-2 TRBV5-4 CASSLRQENTGELFF TGTGCCAGCAGCTTGAGACAGGAAAACACCGGGGAGCTGTTTTTT
- - TRBJ2-1 TRBV7-3 CASSSGVNEQFF TGTGCCAGCAGCTCAGGGGTTAATGAGCAGTTCTTC
- - TRBJ2-7 TRBV4-1 CASSQVPGGGREQYF TGCGCCAGCAGCCAAGTGCCGGGTGGTGGCCGGGAGCAGTACTTC
- - TRBJ1-5 TRBV4-3 CASSQGTGHNQPQHF TGCGCCAGCAGCCAAGGGACGGGACATAATCAGCCCCAGCATTTT
many - TRBJ2-7 TRBV11-2 CASSSYLYPEQYF TGTGCCAGCAGCTCCTATCTCTACCCCGAGCAGTACTTC
many - TRBJ2-7 TRBV19 CASSRGMDEQYF TGTGCCAGTAGCCGCGGGATGGACGAGCAGTACTTC
- - TRBJ2-4 TRBV25-1 CASSEAGPKNIQYF TGTGCCAGCAGTGAGGCGGGTCCCAAAAACATTCAGTACTTC
few - TRBJ1-6 TRBV11-3 CASSLDWRTGPFFTLHF TGTGCCAGCAGCTTAGATTGGCGGACCGGACCCTTTTTCACCCTCCACTTT
few TRBD1 TRBJ2-2 TRBV7-2 CASSAGQVDTGELFF TGTGCCAGCAGCGCGGGACAGGTCGACACCGGGGAGCTGTTTTTT
- TRBD1 TRBJ1-6 TRBV29-1 CSVEVTGDSPLHF TGCAGCGTTGAGGTGACAGGGGATTCACCCCTCCACTTT
- - TRBJ2-1 TRBV7-3 CASSLLGGRANEQFF TGTGCCAGCAGCTTACTTGGGGGGCGAGCCAATGAGCAGTTCTTC
- - TRBJ2-7 TRBV12-3/TRBV12-4 CASTPRQSSYEQYF TGTGCCAGCACCCCCCGACAGAGCTCCTACGAGCAGTACTTC
few - TRBJ1-1 TRBV13 CASSRGTTEAFF TGTGCCAGCAGCCGTGGGACCACTGAAGCTTTCTTT
- - TRBJ2-1 TRBV9 CASSVNSGDYNEQFF TGTGCCAGCAGCGTAAATAGCGGCGATTACAATGAGCAGTTCTTC
few - TRBJ2-3 TRBV20-1 CSARATWDGTDTQYF TGCAGTGCTAGGGCGACCTGGGACGGCACAGATACGCAGTATTTT
- - TRBJ2-1 TRBV5-5 CASSSATHNEQFF TGTGCCAGCAGCTCAGCGACACACAATGAGCAGTTCTTC
- TRBD1 TRBJ2-1 TRBV6-1 CASRMDRNYEQFF TGTGCCAGCAGAATGGACAGGAACTATGAGCAGTTCTTC
- - TRBJ2-7 TRBV10-2 CASRDVRRPTYEQYF TGCGCCAGCAGAGACGTAAGACGCCCCACCTACGAGCAGTACTTC
few - TRBJ1-1 TRBV5-1 CASTIRAPSQTEAFF TGCGCCAGCACAATCCGGGCTCCCTCCCAGACTGAAGCTTTCTTT
- TRBD2 TRBJ2-3 TRBV27 CASSAGDNTQYF TGTGCCAGCAGTGCGGGGGATAATACGCAGTATTTT
few TRBD2 TRBJ2-1 TRBV10-3 CATRVAGVNEQFF TGTGCCACACGGGTAGCGGGGGTAAATGAGCAGTTCTTC
once TRBD2 TRBJ2-2 TRBV4-1 CASRLREGALTGELFF TGCGCCAGCAGACTGCGGGAGGGGGCGCTTACCGGGGAGCTGTTTTTT
once - TRBJ2-3 TRBV5-6 CASSLGGRGSDTQYF TGTGCCAGCAGCTTGGGCGGCAGGGGTTCAGATACGCAGTATTTT
few - TRBJ2-3 TRBV7-2 CASSGSRAGTDTQYF TGTGCCAGCAGCGGATCGCGGGCCGGCACAGATACGCAGTATTTT
few - TRBJ1-5 TRBV3-1 CASSQEAWGNQPQHF TGTGCCAGCAGCCAAGAGGCCTGGGGCAATCAGCCCCAGCATTTT
many TRBD1 TRBJ1-5 TRBV11-2 CASSDRGANQPQHF TGTGCCAGCAGTGACAGGGGCGCCAATCAGCCCCAGCATTTT
- TRBD2 TRBJ2-1 TRBV5-1 CASSTGGVLVNEQFF TGCGCCAGCAGCACCGGGGGGGTTCTTGTCAATGAGCAGTTCTTC
- - TRBJ2-5 TRBV5-1 CASSLEGLSQETQYF TGCGCCAGCAGCTTGGAGGGGTTGTCCCAAGAGACCCAGTACTTC
- - TRBJ1-1 TRBV5-5 CASSLNSAGSGTEAFF TGTGCCAGCAGCTTGAATTCGGCGGGGAGTGGGACTGAAGCTTTCTTT
once - TRBJ1-2 TRBV28 CASSGNRRNYGYTF TGTGCCAGCAGTGGCAACAGGAGAAACTATGGCTACACCTTC
- - TRBJ1-5 TRBV7-3 CASSSIPRTNSNQPQHF TGTGCCAGCAGCTCGATTCCGAGGACTAATAGCAATCAGCCCCAGCATTTT
few TRBD1 TRBJ2-1 TRBV20-1 CSAEKTGSSYNEQFF TGCAGTGCCGAAAAGACAGGGAGCTCCTACAATGAGCAGTTCTTC
- - TRBJ2-4 TRBV27 CASSLVGGSQNIQYF TGTGCCAGCAGTTTAGTAGGGGGGTCCCAAAACATTCAGTACTTC
- TRBD1 TRBJ2-4 TRBV19 CASTPDRKNIQYF TGTGCCAGTACCCCGGACAGGAAAAACATTCAGTACTTC
- TRBD2 TRBJ2-1 TRBV9 CASSLAGGPAGEQFF TGTGCCAGCAGCCTAGCGGGGGGGCCGGCAGGAGAGCAGTTCTTC
few - TRBJ2-3 TRBV29-1 CSVGWRGADTQYF TGCAGCGTTGGGTGGAGGGGCGCAGATACGCAGTATTTT
few - TRBJ2-1 TRBV20-1 CSARDLGFEQFF TGCAGTGCTAGAGATCTCGGGTTTGAGCAGTTCTTC
- - TRBJ1-6 TRBV4-1 CASSQDRDLPYNSPLHF TGCGCCAGCAGCCAAGACAGGGATCTGCCCTATAATTCACCCCTCCACTTT
- TRBD1 TRBJ2-2 TRBV5-1 CASSLDRADTGELFF TGCGCCAGCAGCCTAGACAGGGCGGACACCGGGGAGCTGTTTTTT
- TRBD1 TRBJ1-1 TRBV12-3/TRBV12-4 CASSYRDSLEAFF TGTGCCAGCAGCTACCGGGACAGCCTTGAAGCTTTCTTT
once - TRBJ2-1 TRBV2 CASSELADERFF TGTGCCAGCAGTGAATTGGCCGATGAGCGGTTCTTC
few - TRBJ2-7 TRBV6-5 CASSYSRNRYEQYF TGTGCCAGCAGTTACTCGAGAAACCGATACGAGCAGTACTTC
many TRBD1 TRBJ1-3 TRBV7-8 CASTEQGAVSGNTIYF TGTGCCAGCACCGAACAGGGGGCCGTCTCTGGAAACACCATATATTTT
- - TRBJ2-3 TRBV6-2/TRBV6-3 CASRGQLEDTQYF TGTGCCAGCAGGGGTCAATTAGAGGATACGCAGTATTTT
- - TRBJ1-1 TRBV28 CASSLARAGPNTEAFF TGTGCCAGCAGTTTAGCTCGAGCGGGTCCGAACACTGAAGCTTTCTTT
- TRBD2 TRBJ2-7 TRBV10-3 CAITGRNGVEQYF TGTGCCATCACCGGGAGGAATGGAGTCGAGCAGTACTTC
once - TRBJ2-7 TRBV13 CASSSLTLSYEQYF TGTGCCAGCAGCTCGCTGACATTATCCTACGAGCAGTACTTC
- TRBD2 TRBJ2-3 TRBV6-1 CASSARLAGAGDTQYF TGTGCCAGCAGTGCCCGACTAGCGGGGGCCGGGGATACGCAGTATTTT
- - TRBJ2-5 TRBV7-2 CASSYRTGFGEETQYF TGTGCCAGCAGCTACAGAACAGGGTTTGGGGAAGAGACCCAGTACTTC